One T cell receptor (beta chain) is described in this entry. Its antigen is still unknown. Base qualities are not provided; no much larger clone lies one nucleotide away. Germline trimming amounts to 5 bases on V and 9 bases on J, with 3 as the count of junction bases outside the gene matches. From the cysteine through the phenylalanine, the CDR3 covers 13 amino acids. Here the CDR3 DNA is all that survives: 39 bases in frame from base 1. Via the germline V gene, CDR1 is MNHEY and CDR2 SVGAGI. Set within a cohort of healthcare workers in London, UK, this nested case-control study involved weekly PCR testing of nasopharyngeal swabs along with blood sampling. Healthcare workers were recruited during the week of the UK lockdown, between 23 and 31 March 2020, and followed weekly for up to roughly 15 weeks. Library generation was performed with 5' RACE. Sequencing used a NextSeq 500. The TCR library protocol attached unique molecular identifiers to individual cDNA molecules to correct for sequencing error and PCR bias. TCR alpha and beta chains were both sequenced, and the abundances of alpha and beta sequences in each sample were closely correlated with each other. Per the original workflow: Decombinator V4 was used to perform V gene, J gene and CDR3 annotation of TCR sequences. TCRs were defined as expanded if a significant change between any two time points was detected under a Poisson model with p below 0.0001. Abundances of TCRs were expressed as counts per million after normalisation to the total number of TCRs sequenced in each sample. MAIT TCRs were defined by TRAV1-2 paired with TRAJ12, TRAJ20 or TRAJ33, and iNKT TCRs by TRAV10 paired with TRAJ18. VDJdb, accessed 1 November 2021, was searched for CMV, EBV and SARS-CoV-2 annotated TCRs, with TCRs annotated for multiple antigens excluded. Using fastp trimming at Q25 and MiXCR clonotype assembly, TCRdb reanalyzed the public sequencing data and kept in-frame beta chains. Entries that share a CDR3 protein sequence are merged under the most common genes and DNA. The V and J calls here are based on TCRdb, not the publication. The sample has approximately 20,000 distinct CDR3 sequences on record, less than 5.5% of them singletons. The ten largest account for about 4.5% of the sample.

The data originate from a study of early T cells in non-severe SARS-CoV-2 infection (dated by TCRdb to about 2021). As for the study more broadly: Bulk RNA from unsorted whole blood was used for TCR sequencing, so alpha and beta chains could not be paired. General study outcomes and caveats: VDJdb matching was skewed toward anti-spike CD8 responses and likely underestimated virus-specific expansions by missing private and CD4 specificities.

Sequenced sample: whole blood. The rearranged chain carries TRBV6-5 and TRBJ1-4; 10 middle bases align to TRBD1. The sequence was collected from an adult who was a healthcare worker with PCR-confirmed SARS-CoV-2 infection or an uninfected control (not recorded which). This receptor carries the CDR3 CASSLGQGKKLFF. The DNA sequence is TGTGCCAGCAGTCTGGGACAGGGGAAAAAACTGTTTTTT.